The 22 T cell receptor beta chains below were found in one sample sequenced in a study of long-term antiretroviral therapy in people with HIV. The assay, immunoSEQ v3.0, was run at survey level. The assay was immunoSEQ multiplex PCR, and TCRdb's table has in-frame clones only and misses some. The sample includes 20,000 to 25,000 clones, 88% of them seen just once. The source was unsorted PBMCs, collected 0.6 years after starting antiretroviral therapy. These receptor sequences come from a man aged 60 to 75 with HIV.

This chain uses TRBV15 with TRBJ2-6; possible D gene TRBD1, 6 bases. This CDR3 is built from 16 residues. Germline assignment: CDR1 LNHNV and CDR2 YYDKDF (reference sequence). Trimming left V 3 bases short and J 0 bases short, with 9 bases between. CDR3 sequence reads: CATSRTGYSGANVLTF. For the CDR3, the DNA is TGTGCCACCAGCAGGACAGGATACTCTGGGGCCAACGTCCTGACTTTC.

The chain recombines TRBV13 with TRBJ1-6; D unclear. Trimming removed 2 bases from V and 10 bases from J, with 15 bases in between. The germline CDR1 and CDR2 sequences are PRHDT and FYEKMQ (reference sequence). This CDR3 has 15 amino acids. The CDR3 spells CASSLSTRRHSPLHF. CDR3 DNA sequence: TGTGCCAGCAGCTTAAGTACCAGGAGGCACTCACCCCTCCACTTT. The variable domain in full, completed from reference TRBV13 and TRBJ1-6, reads AAGVIQSPRHLIKEKRETATLKCYPIPRHDTVYWYQQGPGQDPQFLISFYEKMQSDKGSIPDRFSAQQFSDYHSELNMSSLELGDSALYFCASSLSTRRHSPLHFGNGTRLTVT.

This chain links TRBV10-3 with TRBJ1-2, with a possible D match to TRBD1 (6 bases). The CDR3 loop spans 14 amino acids. The ends were cut back, 0 bases at V and 4 bases at J, with 9 bases in the middle. CDR1 is ENHRY and CDR2 is SYGVKD in the germline V gene. The CDR3 here is CAISESLGGYGYTF. CDR3 in DNA: TGTGCCATCAGTGAGTCATTAGGGGGCTATGGCTACACCTTC.

V is TRBV19 and J is TRBJ1-3, with D hard to call. The CDR3 loop spans 15 amino acids. V lost 2 bases, J lost 2 bases, and 10 bases lay in between. Germline lookup yields CDR1 LNHDA and CDR2 SQIVND (reference sequence). The CDR3 sequence: CASSISGATGNTIYF. The CDR3 coding sequence is TGTGCCAGTAGTATATCGGGAGCGACTGGAAACACCATATATTTT.

J is TRBJ1-3 and V is TRBV15, with D perhaps matching TRBD1 (6 bases). The CDR3 extends over 16 amino acids. Germline CDR1 is LNHNV and CDR2 is YYDKDF (reference sequence). Trimming stripped 5 bases from V and 4 bases from J, with 18 bases between. The CDR3, as DNA: TGTGCCACCAGCCGTCGGAGGGGGGCAGGGGGAAACACCATATATTTT. Its protein product is CATSRRRGAGGNTIYF.

The V gene is TRBV6-5, the J gene TRBJ2-3; no firm D call. Germline values: CDR1 MNHEY, CDR2 SVGAGI. V was cut by 11 bases and J by 7 bases, with 19 bases left in between. This CDR3 contains 13 residues. Here the CDR3 DNA reads TGTGCCTCGGCGCCGTTGAGCAGAAATACGCAGTATTTT. As protein: CASAPLSRNTQYF.

The chain couples TRBV5-1 to TRBJ2-1; 7 nucleotides line up with TRBD1. The V gene end was trimmed by 4 bases and the J gene end by 4 bases; junction bases not matched to a gene: 5. Per germline, CDR1 SGHRS and CDR2 YFSETQ. The CDR3 contains 14 residues. CDR3 region: CASSPGTAYNEQFF. Written as DNA, the CDR3 is TGCGCCAGCAGCCCCGGGACAGCATACAATGAGCAGTTCTTC.

The J gene is TRBJ2-3, the V gene TRBV5-1; the match to TRBD2 covers 12 bases. From germline, CDR1 is SGHRS and CDR2 YFSETQ. V gave up 2 bases and J gave up 0 bases; unmatched junction bases: 10. The CDR3 has 19 amino acids. CDR3 residues: CASSLGLAGLGPSTDTQYF. Written as DNA, the CDR3 is TGCGCCAGCAGCTTAGGACTAGCGGGACTGGGACCCAGCACAGATACGCAGTATTTT.

This clone was seen only a few times. The V call is TRBV6-1, the J call TRBJ2-7; the match to TRBD1 covers 10 bases. CDR1 and CDR2 from the germline V gene are MNHNS and SASEGT. Germline trimming cut 5 bases from V and 5 bases from J; bases unmatched to any gene: 6. CDR3 length: 14 residues. The CDR3 DNA is TGTGCCAGCAGTCTGATGACAGGGGGCGACGAGCAGTACTTC. Translating it yields CASSLMTGGDEQYF.

DNA for the CDR3: TGTGCCAGCAGCTTAGATCTAAAAGCATACAATGAGCAGTTCTTC. The encoded protein is CASSLDLKAYNEQFF. The V gene is TRBV11-2, the J gene TRBJ2-1; D call uncertain. This CDR3 is 15 amino acids long. The V gene's germline CDR1 is SGHAT and CDR2 FQNNGV. The V gene lost 0 bases and the J gene lost 4 bases, with 10 bases spanning the gap.

The rearrangement links TRBV7-9 to TRBJ2-2; 8 bases align to TRBD1. J gave up 1 base and V 10 bases, and 5 bases lay outside the gene matches. The CDR3 has 14 amino acids. The germline CDR1 and CDR2 sequences are SEHNR and FQNEAQ (reference sequence). This CDR3 is CAILGQGNTGELFF. The CDR3 DNA sequence: TGTGCCATCCTCGGACAGGGGAACACCGGGGAGCTGTTTTTT.

The chain links TRBV2 to TRBJ1-2; TRBD1 might be the D (6 bases). The CDR3 runs 15 residues. Trimming removed 10 bases from V and 2 bases from J, with 20 bases in between. Germline assignment: CDR1 SNHLY and CDR2 FYNNEI. The CDR3 here is CANPDIRRGNYGYTF. For the CDR3, the DNA is TGTGCCAACCCGGACATACGGAGGGGGAACTATGGCTACACCTTC.

The chain recombines TRBV5-6 with TRBJ2-1, with D perhaps matching TRBD2 (5 bases). Trimming removed 6 bases at V and 1 base at J, with 11 bases between. Germline values: CDR1 SGHDT, CDR2 YYEEEE. CDR3 size: 14 residues. The CDR3 coding sequence is TGTGCCAGCACCCCGAGCGGATCCTACAATGAGCAGTTCTTC. It yields the protein CASTPSGSYNEQFF.

The chain links TRBV5-1 to TRBJ1-5; TRBD1 matches at 8 bases. The CDR3 totals 15 residues. CDR1 is SGHRS and CDR2 is YFSETQ in the germline V gene. V shed 0 bases, J shed 5 bases, and the junction held 4 bases outside the gene matches. CDR3 amino acids: CASSLGQGLDQPQHF. As DNA, the CDR3 is TGCGCCAGCAGCTTGGGACAGGGGTTAGATCAGCCCCAGCATTTT.

In the case of this clone: Since no conserved phenylalanine or tryptophan closes the CDR3, a read error is the likely cause. The DNA is left out, because the CDR3 cannot be placed on it with certainty; the CDR3 is given as TCRdb lists it. The gene calls are TRBV4-1 and TRBJ1-2. From germline, CDR1 is MGHRA and CDR2 YSYEKL. Including both end residues, the CDR3 is 14 amino acids long. CDR3 residues: CASSQDRGRQGLQL.

The gene calls are TRBV30 and TRBJ2-7; TRBD1 agrees at 8 bases. The CDR3 is 13 residues long. V lost 4 bases, J lost 3 bases, and 5 bases stayed unmatched. CDR1 is GTSNPN, CDR2 SVGIG, per germline (reference sequence). CDR3 nucleotides: TGTGCCTGGACCCCGGGACAGGTCTACGAGCAGTACTTC. Translated: CAWTPGQVYEQYF.

The chain links TRBV10-3 to TRBJ1-2; unclear D gene. CDR3 size: 19 residues. The V end was cut by 4 bases, the J end by 4 bases, with 28 bases between. Per germline, CDR1 ENHRY and CDR2 SYGVKD. The CDR3 loop is CAISAPQYPLEGVGYGYTF. The DNA of the CDR3 is TGTGCCATCAGTGCTCCCCAATATCCCTTGGAGGGAGTGGGCTATGGCTACACCTTC.

The rearrangement uses TRBV16 and TRBJ1-1; D is uncertain. The V and J ends lost 9 bases and 0 bases respectively, with 20 bases between them. This CDR3 region has 16 residues. CDR1 is KGHSY, CDR2 FQNENV, per germline. The CDR3 DNA reads TGTGCCAGTCAGACCAGGCCGGGAACGATGAACACTGAAGCTTTCTTT. Translation: CASQTRPGTMNTEAFF.

This clone came up a few times. CDR3 loop: CASSIYGYGYTF. As DNA, the CDR3 is TGTGCCAGTAGTATATATGGGTATGGCTACACCTTC. The V call is TRBV19, the J call TRBJ1-2, with unresolved D. CDR3 length: 12 residues. V gave up 2 bases and J gave up 5 bases, with 6 bases separating them. Germline assignment: CDR1 LNHDA and CDR2 SQIVND (reference sequence).

The V gene is TRBV5-1, the J gene TRBJ2-3; unclear D gene. Per germline, CDR1 SGHRS and CDR2 YFSETQ. Trimming removed 4 bases at V and 3 bases at J, with 21 bases between. The CDR3 extends over 17 amino acids. The CDR3 spells CASSSSPRRMFTDTQYF. The CDR3 nucleotides read TGCGCCAGCAGCAGCAGTCCTCGGCGGATGTTTACAGATACGCAGTATTTT.

The chain recombines TRBV9 with TRBJ1-5; no definite D call. The CDR3 length is 15 residues. The V end was cut by 2 bases, the J end by 4 bases, with 13 bases between. Germline CDR1 reads SGDLS; CDR2 reads YYNGEE. CDR3 coding DNA: TGTGCCAGCAGCGTTTCGGGTACGGAGAATCAGCCCCAGCATTTT. Its translation: CASSVSGTENQPQHF.

The chain links TRBV5-4 to TRBJ2-7; 7 bases agree with TRBD1. Looked up from germline, CDR1 is SGHNT and CDR2 is YYREEE (reference sequence). Trimming cost V 9 bases and J 3 bases; bases outside gene matches: 9. There are 13 residues in the CDR3. In DNA form, the CDR3 reads TGTGCCACATCGGACAGGAAAGGCTACGAGCAGTACTTC. Its protein product is CATSDRKGYEQYF.